A selection of T cell receptor beta chains follows, all from one sample in a study of T cells in localized non-small cell lung cancer. Some clones are missing from TCRdb's copy, which holds only in-frame ones; the method was immunoSEQ multiplex PCR. This table has around 35,000 clones, 93% appearing once. The sample here was peripheral blood, taken before any cancer treatment. The receptors were sampled from a female donor older than 55 with stage I lung adenocarcinoma. Each CDR3 is given with its conserved first and last residue. D genes are given only for firm matches. Size tells how often a clone was seen (once, few, many) or the class of an expanded clone, and some rows leave it out.

D gene	V gene	J gene	clone size	CDR3 DNA	CDR3 protein
NA	TRBV6-6	TRBJ2-2	NA	TGTGCCAGCAGTCCCGACAGACCCAACACCGGGGAGCTGTTTTTT	CASSPDRPNTGELFF
TRBD2	TRBV5-5	TRBJ2-1	NA	TGTGCCAGCAGCGGGGGACTAGCAGACAATGAGCAGTTCTTC	CASSGGLADNEQFF
NA	TRBV18	TRBJ2-6	NA	TGTGCCAGCTCACTCCGGTCTGGGGCCAACGTCCTGACTTTC	CASSLRSGANVLTF
TRBD1	TRBV19	TRBJ1-6	NA	TGTGCCAGCAGAATCGGACAGGGAACCAATTCACCCCTCCACTTT	CASRIGQGTNSPLHF
NA	TRBV5-6	TRBJ1-2	NA	TGTGCCAGCAGCTTCCTAGCCTACTATGGCTACACCTTC	CASSFLAYYGYTF
TRBD1	TRBV10-3	TRBJ2-1	once	TGTGCCATCAAGCGACAGGGGAATGAGCAGTTCTTC	CAIKRQGNEQFF
NA	TRBV18	TRBJ2-1	NA	TGTGCCAGCTCACCCCGGGAAGGTGCATACAATGAGCAGTTCTTC	CASSPREGAYNEQFF
NA	TRBV11-2	TRBJ2-7	NA	TGTGCCAGCAGCTTATTGGAGGGGTCCACCTACGAGCAGTACTTC	CASSLLEGSTYEQYF
TRBD1	TRBV7-2	TRBJ1-4	NA	TGTGCCAGCAGCTTAAGCGGGACAGCGAGGGGTGAAAAACTGTTTTTT	CASSLSGTARGEKLFF
TRBD1	TRBV4-3	TRBJ2-3	NA	TGCGCCAGCAGCCCCCTACAGGGGGATACGCAGTATTTT	CASSPLQGDTQYF
NA	TRBV7-2	TRBJ1-5	NA	TGTGCCAGCAGCCCCGCTGGAGGGAGCAATCAGCCCCAGCATTTT	CASSPAGGSNQPQHF
NA	TRBV19	TRBJ1-1	NA	TGTGCCAGTAGTATAGGTGCGGGTGGGAACACTGAAGCTTTCTTT	CASSIGAGGNTEAFF
NA	TRBV6-1	TRBJ1-3	NA	TGTGCCAGCAGTGAACAGAGCTCTGGAAACACCATATATTTT	CASSEQSSGNTIYF
TRBD2	TRBV6-5	TRBJ2-7	NA	TGTGCCAGCTCCTCGGGAGGCAGGGTAAACGAGCAGTACTTC	CASSSGGRVNEQYF
NA	TRBV18	TRBJ2-7	NA	TGTGCCAGCTCACCACTGAATGCCAAGGGCTGGAGGATCGAGCAGTACTTC	CASSPLNAKGWRIEQYF
NA	TRBV4-2	TRBJ1-2	few	TGTGCCAGCAGCCCACGGCTACCGAATAACTATGGCTACACCTTC	CASSPRLPNNYGYTF
NA	TRBV6-6	TRBJ2-7	NA	TGTGCCAGCGCAAGCAACTCCTACGAGCAGTACTTC	CASASNSYEQYF
TRBD1	TRBV7-2	TRBJ1-1	NA	TGTGCCAGCAGCTTAGTCCGAGGGGGCGCTTTCTTT	CASSLVRGGAFF
NA	TRBV19	TRBJ1-4	NA	TGTGCCAGTAGTTTCCGACAGTTACCTAATGAAAAACTGTTTTTT	CASSFRQLPNEKLFF
TRBD1	TRBV7-9	TRBJ1-5	NA	TGTGCCAGCAGCTTAGAGGGGGCATATCAGCCCCAGCATTTT	CASSLEGAYQPQHF
NA	TRBV6-6	TRBJ1-1	few	TGTGCCAGTATTACTAACACTGAAGCTTTCTTT	CASITNTEAFF